One T cell receptor (beta chain) is described in this entry. The data stem from a study of CD8+ T cells in alopecia areata. Treatment reported: oral pan-JAK inhibitor, 5-10 mg twice daily. Reverse transcribed after extraction, RNA yielded cDNA as the sequencing template. Produced via immunoSEQ multiplex PCR; TCRdb's table is partial and in-frame only. The sample includes approximately 170,000 clones, 60% seen only once; the top ten take approximately 0.7%. V shed 5 bases and J shed 4 bases, with 7 bases lying between them. The CDR3 covers 12 residues. From germline, CDR1 is SGHAT and CDR2 FQNNGV. The chain has TRBV11-2 and TRBJ2-3, with D unclear. Sequenced material: CD4+ T cells sorted from blood, taken at week 4, from a patient treated with tofacitinib. The receptor's source is a human donor with alopecia areata. The CDR3 coding sequence is TGTGCCAGCAGCGTACAACCAGATACGCAGTATTTT. Protein: CASSVQPDTQYF.